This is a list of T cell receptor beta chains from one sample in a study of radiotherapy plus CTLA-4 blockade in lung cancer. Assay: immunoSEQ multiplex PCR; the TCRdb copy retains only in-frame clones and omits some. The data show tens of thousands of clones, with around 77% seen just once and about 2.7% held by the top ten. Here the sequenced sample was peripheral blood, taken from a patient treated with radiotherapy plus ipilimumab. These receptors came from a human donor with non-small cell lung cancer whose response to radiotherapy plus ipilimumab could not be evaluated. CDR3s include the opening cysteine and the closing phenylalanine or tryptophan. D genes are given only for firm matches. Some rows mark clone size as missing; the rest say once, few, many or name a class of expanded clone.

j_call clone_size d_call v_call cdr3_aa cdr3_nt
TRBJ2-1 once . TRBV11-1 CASSWPQTGYNEQFF TGTGCCAGCAGCTGGCCTCAAACAGGGTACAATGAGCAGTTCTTC
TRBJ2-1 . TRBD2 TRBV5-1 CASSLLTSGNEQFF TGCGCCAGCAGCTTGTTGACTAGCGGCAATGAGCAGTTCTTC
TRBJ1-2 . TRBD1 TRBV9 CASSVGWGTGGSRGYTF TGTGCCAGCAGCGTAGGATGGGGGACAGGGGGTTCTCGCGGCTACACCTTC
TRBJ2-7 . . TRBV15 CATSRGTRYEQYF TGTGCCACCAGCCGCGGGACCCGCTACGAGCAGTACTTC
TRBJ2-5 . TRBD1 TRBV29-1 CSVEGQGVQETQYF TGCAGCGTTGAAGGACAGGGCGTCCAAGAGACCCAGTACTTC
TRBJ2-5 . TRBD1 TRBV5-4 CASSRDRGHQETQYF TGTGCCAGCAGCCGGGACAGGGGGCACCAAGAGACCCAGTACTTC
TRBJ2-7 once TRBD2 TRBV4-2 CASSQGLAALVEQYF TGTGCCAGCAGCCAAGGACTAGCGGCCCTAGTAGAGCAGTACTTC
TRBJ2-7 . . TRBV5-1 CASSGGTGDWSYEQYF TGCGCCAGCAGCGGGGGGACGGGTGACTGGTCCTACGAGCAGTACTTC
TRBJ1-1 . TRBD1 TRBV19 CASSIATGWTEAFF TGTGCCAGTAGTATCGCGACAGGGTGGACTGAAGCTTTCTTT
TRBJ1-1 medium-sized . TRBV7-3 CASSLMVALNTEAFF TGTGCCAGCAGCTTAATGGTAGCCCTAAACACTGAAGCTTTCTTT
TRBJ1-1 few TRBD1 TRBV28 CASSPATGGGYGYTEAFF TGTGCCAGCAGCCCAGCAACAGGGGGCGGGTATGGATACACTGAAGCTTTCTTT
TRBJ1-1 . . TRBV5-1 CASSLAAGMNTEAFF TGCGCCAGCAGCTTGGCGGCGGGAATGAACACTGAAGCTTTCTTT
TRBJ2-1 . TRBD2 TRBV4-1 CASSGSGGPYNEQFF TGCGCCAGCAGCGGTAGCGGGGGACCCTACAATGAGCAGTTCTTC
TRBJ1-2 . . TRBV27 CASSTTVNYGYTF TGTGCCAGCAGCACAACAGTTAACTATGGCTACACCTTC
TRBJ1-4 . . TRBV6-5 CASRGGGVNEKLFF TGTGCCAGCAGAGGGGGAGGGGTTAATGAAAAACTGTTTTTT
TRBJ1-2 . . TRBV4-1 CASSLIMPSGLDSYGYTF TGCGCCAGCAGCCTAATAATGCCGTCGGGGTTGGATAGCTATGGCTACACCTTC
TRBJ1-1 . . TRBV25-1 CASSEIGREWTEAFF TGTGCCAGCAGTGAAATTGGAAGGGAGTGGACTGAAGCTTTCTTT
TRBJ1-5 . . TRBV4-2 CASSQDSMRSNQPQHF TGTGCCAGCAGCCAAGATAGTATGAGGAGCAATCAGCCCCAGCATTTT
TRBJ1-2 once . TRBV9 CASSVSGGPNGYTF TGTGCCAGCAGCGTCTCGGGGGGGCCCAATGGCTACACCTTC
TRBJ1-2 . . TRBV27 CASSLKAGDRWLGTF TGTGCCAGCAGTTTGAAGGCCGGCGACAGATGGCTAGGTACCTTC
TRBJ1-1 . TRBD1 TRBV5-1 CASSPTGVETEAFF TGCGCCAGCAGCCCGACAGGGGTAGAAACTGAAGCTTTCTTT
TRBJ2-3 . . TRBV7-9 CASSLTRESPDTQYF TGTGCCAGCAGCTTAACGAGGGAGTCCCCAGATACGCAGTATTTT
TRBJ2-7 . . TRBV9 CASSVGEGREQYF TGTGCCAGCAGCGTAGGTGAGGGCCGCGAGCAGTACTTC
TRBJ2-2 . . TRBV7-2 CASSPQGNTGELFF TGTGCCAGCAGCCCACAGGGGAACACCGGGGAGCTGTTTTTT